The sequence of this TCR beta chain was determined in a study of cytomegalovirus exposure and HLA in healthy donors. As for the study in general: Early released data had about 80 million unique TCRs, all coming from HLA-typed donors.

Trimming cost V 3 bases and J 4 bases, with 14 bases left between them. This CDR3 has 15 residues. Per germline, CDR1 SNHLY and CDR2 FYNNEI. It was with 60 Vbeta and 13 Jbeta primers that the PCR ran. Under the authors' procedure: It was a later analysis that counted roughly 80 million unique TCR beta chains, of which some 9.9 million were shared. Only in-frame clones appear in the TCRdb table, and some are missing; sequencing was by immunoSEQ multiplex PCR. That table gives V, J and clone size, and the DNA gave D and trimming. This sample has under 200,000 clones, with about 83% found just once. Study-wide points: Segments of the TCR beta V type were, in most cases, productive about 90% or about 30% of the time in an earlier analysis. Sequence variants that were highly shared formed a cluster that was likely a sequencing artifact.

Comment on this clone: The antigen is unknown.

The chain recombines TRBV2 with TRBJ2-3, with D perhaps matching TRBD2 (5 bases). Sequencing used PBMCs. This TCR derives from a woman aged 25 to 45 in good health and CMV-seropositive. In DNA form, the CDR3 reads TGTGCCAGCAGTGACGAGGGATCGGGTTCAGATACGCAGTATTTT. Translating gives CASSDEGSGSDTQYF.